This T cell receptor (beta chain) was documented in a study of blood T cells in healthy people across ages. Notes on the study in general: Per-million-T-cell TCR beta diversity fell roughly linearly with age.

Between the trimmed V and J ends, which lost 4 bases and 3 bases, there was a span of 13 bases. CDR1 is MGHDK and CDR2 is SYGVNS in the germline V gene. There are 15 residues in the CDR3. PCR was performed a second time for roughly 7 to 12 cycles using a sample-barcoded 5' primer and a J-beta primer mix. One entry per CDR3 protein, called by TCRdb with MiXCR from the 5' RACE reads. Here the sample spans about 640,000 distinct CDR3 sequences, around two fifths being singletons. With respect to this clonotype: As yet, its antigen is unknown.

The sequenced material came from blood. V usage is TRBV25-1 and J usage is TRBJ1-5; possible D gene TRBD1, 5 bases. The TCR comes from a man older than 75 in good health. The CDR3 DNA sequence: TGTGCCAGCAGTGCGTTGGGACCGAACAATCAGCCCCAGCATTTT. Its protein product is CASSALGPNNQPQHF.